This T cell receptor beta chain was sequenced for a study of cytomegalovirus exposure and HLA in healthy donors. General study findings and limits: Both high specificity and high sensitivity reportedly marked the classifier's diagnosis of cytomegalovirus status. The study flagged some 170 TCR beta chains as cytomegalovirus-associated. In a later analysis, TCR beta V- and J-gene trimming showed a link to a missense DCLRE1C variant.

Though probably carrying unrecorded immune exposures, donors were nominally healthy at sampling. Only one count was recorded for this clone. Its target is not known. The PCR had 60 Vbeta and 13 Jbeta primers. The method was immunoSEQ multiplex PCR; TCRdb's version includes in-frame clones alone and lacks a portion of them. The table shows 100,000 or so clones, with just under 80% occurring only once. CDR1 is LGHNA, CDR2 YNFKEQ, per germline. The CDR3 is 19 amino acids. Germline trimming cut 0 bases from V and 1 base from J; bases unmatched to any gene: 13. What was sequenced was PBMCs. This receptor was obtained from a male donor in good health and CMV-seronegative. The V and J genes are TRBV4-2 and TRBJ2-5; TRBD2 matches at 8 bases. The CDR3: CASSQDPASGFTFQETQYF. CDR3 bases: TGTGCCAGCAGCCAAGATCCAGCTAGCGGGTTTACTTTCCAAGAGACCCAGTACTTC.